Sequencing of this TCR beta chain was carried out in a study of Ad26.COV2.S vaccination and SARS-CoV-2 variants. For the study at large: Participants got Ad26.COV2.S intramuscularly, once or twice 56 days apart.

The V gene lost 3 bases and the J gene lost 9 bases, with 18 bases spanning the gap. CDR1 and CDR2 from the germline V gene are LNHDA and SQIVND (reference sequence). The CDR3 is 15 residues long. Repertoires were generated with immunoSEQ multiplex PCR, while TCRdb's copy carries only in-frame clones and drops some. The table has about 410,000 clones, about nine tenths seen once; the top ten hold approximately 1.9%. Described treatment: some 19 received Ad26.COV2.S at low or high dose, single or two shots; about 5 received placebo; per-sample allocation not given. After the first vaccine or placebo injection, samples were drawn on day 63. Ad26 vector vaccine expressed Wuhan-strain SARS-CoV-2 spike.

This TCR came from a person aged 18-65 years who received the Ad26.COV2.S COVID-19 vaccine or a placebo. This material consisted of peripheral blood, taken in a trial of Ad26.COV2.S vaccine versus placebo. This chain connects TRBV19 to TRBJ1-5, with D possibly matching TRBD1 (6 bases). Here the CDR3 reads CASSIAVLGGRPQHF. The CDR3 coding sequence is TGTGCCAGTAGTATCGCCGTTCTGGGGGGCCGGCCCCAGCATTTT.